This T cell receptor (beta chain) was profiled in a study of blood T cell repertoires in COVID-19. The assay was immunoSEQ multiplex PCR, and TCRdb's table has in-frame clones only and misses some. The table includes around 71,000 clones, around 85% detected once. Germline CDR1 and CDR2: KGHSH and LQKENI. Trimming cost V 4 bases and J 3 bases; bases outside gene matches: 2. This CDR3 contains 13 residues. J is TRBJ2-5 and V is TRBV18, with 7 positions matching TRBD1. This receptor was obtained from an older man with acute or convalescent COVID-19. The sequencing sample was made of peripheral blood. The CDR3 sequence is CASSLGQEETQYF. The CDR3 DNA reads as TGTGCCAGCTCACTAGGACAGGAAGAGACCCAGTACTTC.